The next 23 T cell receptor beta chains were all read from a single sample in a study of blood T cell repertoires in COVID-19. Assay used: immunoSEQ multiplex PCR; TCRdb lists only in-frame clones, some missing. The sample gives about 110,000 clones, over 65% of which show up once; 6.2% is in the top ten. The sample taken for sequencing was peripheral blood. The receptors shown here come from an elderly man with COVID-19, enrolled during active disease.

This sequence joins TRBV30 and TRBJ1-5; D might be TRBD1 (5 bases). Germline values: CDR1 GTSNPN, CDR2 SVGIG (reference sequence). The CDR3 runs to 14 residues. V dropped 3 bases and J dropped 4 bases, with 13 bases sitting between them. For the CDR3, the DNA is TGTGCCTGGAGAGGACCGACAGAAAATCAGCCCCAGCATTTT. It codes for CAWRGPTENQPQHF.

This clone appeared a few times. The CDR3 DNA is TGTGCCAGTAGTATAGTTGGGTTCGGGCAGCCCCAGCATTTT. Its protein product is CASSIVGFGQPQHF. This rearrangement joins TRBV19 to TRBJ1-5; no reliable D call. Per germline, CDR1 LNHDA and CDR2 SQIVND (reference sequence). The CDR3 totals 14 residues. Between the trimmed V and J ends, which lost 1 base and 7 bases, there was a span of 11 bases.

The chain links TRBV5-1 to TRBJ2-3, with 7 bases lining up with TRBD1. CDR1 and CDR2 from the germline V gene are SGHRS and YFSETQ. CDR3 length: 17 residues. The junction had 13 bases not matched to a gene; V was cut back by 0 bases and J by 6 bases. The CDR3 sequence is CASSLAFITGAHDTQYF. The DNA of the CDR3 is TGCGCCAGCAGCTTGGCCTTTATTACAGGGGCCCACGATACGCAGTATTTT.

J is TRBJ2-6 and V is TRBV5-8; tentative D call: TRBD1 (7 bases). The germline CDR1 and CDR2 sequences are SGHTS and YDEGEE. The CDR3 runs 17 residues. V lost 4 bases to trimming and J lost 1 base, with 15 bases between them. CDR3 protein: CASSQGGSRSGANVLTF. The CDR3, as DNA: TGTGCCAGCAGCCAGGGGGGCAGTAGGTCTGGGGCCAACGTCCTGACTTTC.

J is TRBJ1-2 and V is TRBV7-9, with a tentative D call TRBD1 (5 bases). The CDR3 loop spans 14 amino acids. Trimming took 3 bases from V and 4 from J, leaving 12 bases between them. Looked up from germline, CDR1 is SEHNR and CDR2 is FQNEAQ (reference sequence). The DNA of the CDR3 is TGTGCCAGCAGCTTGGATTCAGGGTCCTATGGCTACACCTTC. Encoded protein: CASSLDSGSYGYTF.

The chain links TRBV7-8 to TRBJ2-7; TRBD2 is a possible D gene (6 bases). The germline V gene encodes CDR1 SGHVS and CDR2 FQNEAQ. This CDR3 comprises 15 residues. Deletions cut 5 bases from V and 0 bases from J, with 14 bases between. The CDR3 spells CASSQRRVTSYEQYF. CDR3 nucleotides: TGTGCCAGCAGCCAAAGGAGGGTAACCTCCTACGAGCAGTACTTC.

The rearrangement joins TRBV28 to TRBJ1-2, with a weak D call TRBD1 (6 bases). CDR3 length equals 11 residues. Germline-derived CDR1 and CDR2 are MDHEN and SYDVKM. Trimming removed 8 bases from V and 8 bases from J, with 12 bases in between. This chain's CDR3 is CASYQGLGYTF. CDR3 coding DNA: TGTGCCAGCTATCAGGGGCTCGGCTACACCTTC.

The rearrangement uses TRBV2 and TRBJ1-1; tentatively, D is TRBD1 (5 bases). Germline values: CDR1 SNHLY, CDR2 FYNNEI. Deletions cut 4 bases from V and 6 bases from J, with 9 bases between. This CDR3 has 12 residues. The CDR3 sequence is CASSAGVPEAFF. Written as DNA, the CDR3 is TGTGCCAGCAGTGCGGGGGTCCCTGAAGCTTTCTTT. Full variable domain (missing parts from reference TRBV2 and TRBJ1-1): EPEVTQTPSHQVTQMGQEVILRCVPISNHLYFYWYRQILGQKVEFLVSFYNNEISEKSEIFDDQFSVERPDGSNFTLKIRSTKLEDSAMYFCASSAGVPEAFFGQGTRLTVV.

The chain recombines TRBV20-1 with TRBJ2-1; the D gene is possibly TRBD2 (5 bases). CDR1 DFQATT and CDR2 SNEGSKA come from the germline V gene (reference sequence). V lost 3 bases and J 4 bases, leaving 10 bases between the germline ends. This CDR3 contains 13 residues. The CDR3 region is CSASPSGYNEQFF. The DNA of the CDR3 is TGCAGTGCTAGTCCCAGCGGATACAATGAGCAGTTCTTC.

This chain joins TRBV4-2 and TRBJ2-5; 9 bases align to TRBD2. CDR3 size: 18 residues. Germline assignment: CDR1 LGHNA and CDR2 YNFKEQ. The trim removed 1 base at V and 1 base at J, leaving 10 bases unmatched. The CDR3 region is CASSQGPRASGTQETQYF. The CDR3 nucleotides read TGTGCCAGCAGCCAAGGACCAAGGGCTAGCGGGACCCAAGAGACCCAGTACTTC.

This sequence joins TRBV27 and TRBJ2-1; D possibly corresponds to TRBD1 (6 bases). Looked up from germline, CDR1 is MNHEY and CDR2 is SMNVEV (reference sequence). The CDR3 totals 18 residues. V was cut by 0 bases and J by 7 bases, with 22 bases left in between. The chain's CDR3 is CASSLSAGVEAPGNEQFF. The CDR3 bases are TGTGCCAGCAGTTTATCGGCAGGGGTGGAGGCCCCGGGGAATGAGCAGTTCTTC.

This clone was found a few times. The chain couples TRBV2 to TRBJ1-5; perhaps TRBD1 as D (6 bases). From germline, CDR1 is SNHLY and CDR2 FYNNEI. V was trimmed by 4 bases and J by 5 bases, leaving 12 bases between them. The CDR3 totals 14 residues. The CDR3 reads CASSGNRDDQPQHF. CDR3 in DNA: TGTGCCAGCAGTGGAAACAGGGATGATCAGCCCCAGCATTTT.

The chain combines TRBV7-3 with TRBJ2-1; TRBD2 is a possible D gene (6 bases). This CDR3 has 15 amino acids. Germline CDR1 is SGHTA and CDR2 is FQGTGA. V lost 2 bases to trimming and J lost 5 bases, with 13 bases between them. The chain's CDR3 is CASSLRDSTHNEQFF. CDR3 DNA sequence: TGTGCCAGCAGCTTACGGGACTCGACCCACAATGAGCAGTTCTTC.

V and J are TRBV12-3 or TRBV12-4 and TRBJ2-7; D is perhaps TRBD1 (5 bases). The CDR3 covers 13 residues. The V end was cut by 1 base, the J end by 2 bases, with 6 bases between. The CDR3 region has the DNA TGTGCCAGCAGTTTAGGGGGCACCTACGAGCAGTACTTC. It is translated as CASSLGGTYEQYF.

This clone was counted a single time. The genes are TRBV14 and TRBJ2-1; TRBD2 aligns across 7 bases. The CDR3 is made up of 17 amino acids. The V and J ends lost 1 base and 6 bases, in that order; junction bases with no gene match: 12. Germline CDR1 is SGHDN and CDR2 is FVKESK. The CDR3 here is CASSQGPWAGASNEQFF. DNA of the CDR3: TGTGCCAGCAGCCAAGGCCCTTGGGCGGGAGCGAGCAATGAGCAGTTCTTC.

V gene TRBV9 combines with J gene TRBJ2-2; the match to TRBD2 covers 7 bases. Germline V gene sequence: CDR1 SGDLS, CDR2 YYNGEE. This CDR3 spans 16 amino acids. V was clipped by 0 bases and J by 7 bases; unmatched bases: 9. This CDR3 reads CASSVGLAGGHGELFF. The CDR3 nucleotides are TGTGCCAGCAGCGTAGGGTTAGCGGGCGGTCACGGGGAGCTGTTTTTT.

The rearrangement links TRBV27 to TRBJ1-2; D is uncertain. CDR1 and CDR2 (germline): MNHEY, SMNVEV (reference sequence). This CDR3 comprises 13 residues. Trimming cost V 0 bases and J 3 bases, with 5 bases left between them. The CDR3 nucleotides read TGTGCCAGCAGTTTATCCCGGGACTATGGCTACACCTTC. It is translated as CASSLSRDYGYTF.

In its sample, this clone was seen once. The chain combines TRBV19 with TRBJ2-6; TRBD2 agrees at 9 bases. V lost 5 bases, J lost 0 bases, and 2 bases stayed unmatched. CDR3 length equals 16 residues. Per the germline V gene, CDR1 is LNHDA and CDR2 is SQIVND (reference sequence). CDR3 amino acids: CASSFSGSSGANVLTF. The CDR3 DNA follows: TGTGCCAGTAGTTTTAGCGGGAGCTCTGGGGCCAACGTCCTGACTTTC. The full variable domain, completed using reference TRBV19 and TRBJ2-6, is DGGITQSPKYLFRKEGQNVTLSCEQNLNHDAMYWYRQDPGQGLRLIYYSQIVNDFQKGDIAEGYSVSREKKESFPLTVTSAQKNPTAFYLCASSFSGSSGANVLTFGAGSRLTVL.

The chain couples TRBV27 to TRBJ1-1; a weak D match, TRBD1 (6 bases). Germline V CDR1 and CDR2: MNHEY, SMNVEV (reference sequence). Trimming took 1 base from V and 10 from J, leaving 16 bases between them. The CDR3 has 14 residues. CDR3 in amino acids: CASSLLRGAQVAFF. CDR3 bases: TGTGCCAGCAGTTTATTGCGGGGGGCCCAGGTAGCTTTCTTT.

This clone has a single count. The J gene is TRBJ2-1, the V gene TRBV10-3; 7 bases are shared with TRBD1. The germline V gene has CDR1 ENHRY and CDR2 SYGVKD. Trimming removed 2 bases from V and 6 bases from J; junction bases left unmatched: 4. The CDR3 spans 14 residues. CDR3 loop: CAISEQTGSNEQFF. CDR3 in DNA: TGTGCCATCAGTGAGCAGACAGGGTCCAATGAGCAGTTCTTC.

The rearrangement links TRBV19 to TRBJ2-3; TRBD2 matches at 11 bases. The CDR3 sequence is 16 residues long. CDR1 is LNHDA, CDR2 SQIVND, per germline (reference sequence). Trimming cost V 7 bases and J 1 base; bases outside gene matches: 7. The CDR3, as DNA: TGTGCCAGTACGACTAGCGGGATGTATCGCACAGATACGCAGTATTTT. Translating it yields CASTTSGMYRTDTQYF.

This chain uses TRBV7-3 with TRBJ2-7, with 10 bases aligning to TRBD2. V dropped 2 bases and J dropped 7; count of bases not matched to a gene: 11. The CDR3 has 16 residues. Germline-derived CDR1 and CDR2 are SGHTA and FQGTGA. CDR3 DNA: TGTGCCAGCAGCTTAGGGCGGGCTAGCGGGAGTGGTGAGCAGTACTTC. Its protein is CASSLGRASGSGEQYF.

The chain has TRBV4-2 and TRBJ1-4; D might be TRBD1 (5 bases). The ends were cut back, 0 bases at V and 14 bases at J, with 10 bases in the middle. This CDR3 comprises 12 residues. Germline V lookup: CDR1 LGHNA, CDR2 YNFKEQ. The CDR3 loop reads CASSQDGGVLFF. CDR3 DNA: TGTGCCAGCAGCCAAGATGGAGGGGTGCTGTTTTTT.